This T cell receptor beta chain stems from a study of CD8+ T cells in alopecia areata. Per the germline V gene, CDR1 is SGHRS and CDR2 is YFSETQ. Trimming removed 1 base at V and 6 bases at J, with 13 bases between. The CDR3 consists of 14 residues. RNA was extracted and reverse transcribed into cDNA as the sequencing template. Produced via immunoSEQ multiplex PCR; TCRdb's table is partial and in-frame only. The data contain over 200,000 clones, 50% to 60% of them singletons. The sequence came from a human donor with alopecia areata. The chain is built from TRBV5-1 and TRBJ1-2, with D possibly being TRBD1 (5 bases). The material was CD4+ T cells sorted from blood, obtained at week 0. CDR3 DNA: TGCGCCAGCAGCTTGATACGGGGCTCGGATGGCTACACCTTC. Protein sequence: CASSLIRGSDGYTF.